The sample holds one count of the clone carrying this T cell receptor (beta chain). The sample originates from a study of T cell responses to AZD1222 COVID-19 vaccine. V shed 0 bases, J shed 13 bases, and the junction held 9 bases outside the gene matches. The CDR3 contains 13 residues. The germline CDR1 and CDR2 sequences are SGDLS and YYNGEE. The assay was immunoSEQ multiplex PCR, and TCRdb's table has in-frame clones only and misses some. The sample includes about 140,000 clones, less than 95% of them seen just once. This receptor was obtained from an adult in good health. The chain uses TRBV9 and TRBJ2-5; 7 nucleotides line up with TRBD1. The sequencing used peripheral blood, collected on day 0 of AZD1222 vaccination. CDR3 region: CASSVVGWWDRYF. The CDR3, as DNA: TGTGCCAGCAGCGTAGTGGGATGGTGGGACAGGTACTTC.